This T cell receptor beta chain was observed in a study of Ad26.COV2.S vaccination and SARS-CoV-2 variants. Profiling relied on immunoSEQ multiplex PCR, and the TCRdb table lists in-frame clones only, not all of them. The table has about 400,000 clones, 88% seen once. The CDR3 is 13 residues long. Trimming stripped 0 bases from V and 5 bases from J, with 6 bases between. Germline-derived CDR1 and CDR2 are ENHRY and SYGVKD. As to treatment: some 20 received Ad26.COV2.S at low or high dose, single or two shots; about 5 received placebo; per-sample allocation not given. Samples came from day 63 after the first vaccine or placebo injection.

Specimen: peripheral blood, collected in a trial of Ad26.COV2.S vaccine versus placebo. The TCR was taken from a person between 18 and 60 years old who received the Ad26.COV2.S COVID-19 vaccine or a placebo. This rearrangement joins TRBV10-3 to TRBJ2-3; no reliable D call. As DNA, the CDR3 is TGTGCCATCAGTGAGTCGGAGCAAGATACGCAGTATTTT. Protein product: CAISESEQDTQYF.